This T cell receptor (beta chain) was recorded in a study of type 1 regulatory T cells. Germline V gives CDR1 DFQATT, CDR2 SNEGSKA (reference sequence). This CDR3 spans 15 amino acids. Trimming at V came to 3 bases and at J to 4 bases, leaving 11 bases not matched to a gene. TCRdb used MiXCR to reprocess the reads, holding one entry per CDR3 protein. In the table there are roughly 65,000 distinct CDR3 sequences, roughly 50% of which are singletons. In this sample, this clonotype turned up many times. Its antigen remains unidentified. The chain couples TRBV20-1 to TRBJ1-1; 7 bases map to TRBD1. The TCR sequence derives from a human donor in good health. Sequences were obtained from cultured non-Tr1 T cells, either the whole culture or a sorted T cell fraction (not recorded which). CDR3 nucleotides: TGCAGTGCTAGCCTCGGGACAGCATCAGTCACTGAAGCTTTCTTT. This codes for CSASLGTASVTEAFF.